The rows below give T cell receptor beta chains drawn from one sample of a study of T cell responses to AZD1222 COVID-19 vaccine. Here immunoSEQ multiplex PCR was the method, and the copy in TCRdb shows in-frame clones only, minus some. This repertoire shows tens of thousands of clones, around nine tenths found once; its top ten account for about a fifth. The sequences come from peripheral blood, collected on day 0 of AZD1222 vaccination. These receptors were obtained from an adult in good health. The conserved cysteine and the conserved F or W are not part of the CDR3 here. The D gene is left open where the match is weak.

d_gene: TRBD2
v_gene: TRBV29-1
CDR3aa: SVELAGVPGELF

d_gene: .
v_gene: TRBV28
CDR3aa: ASRNRILH

d_gene: TRBD1
v_gene: TRBV5-1
CDR3aa: ASSGTGGTEAF

d_gene: TRBD1
v_gene: TRBV6-5
CDR3aa: ASRATGGRKEKLF

d_gene: .
v_gene: TRBV7-3
CDR3aa: ASSPRPSRAGEQY

d_gene: .
v_gene: TRBV6-2/TRBV6-3
CDR3aa: ASSYSRGQNYGYT

d_gene: .
v_gene: TRBV29-1
CDR3aa: SVQPQGPDTQY

d_gene: .
v_gene: TRBV11-2
CDR3aa: ASSSTTGRSYEQY

d_gene: TRBD2
v_gene: TRBV6-2/TRBV6-3
CDR3aa: ASSYGLAGNTDTQY

d_gene: TRBD1
v_gene: TRBV6-5
CDR3aa: ASSYSSTGDSYEQY

d_gene: .
v_gene: TRBV5-5
CDR3aa: ASSSGVANYGYT

d_gene: .
v_gene: TRBV5-1
CDR3aa: ASSLADKGGTF

d_gene: .
v_gene: TRBV6-2/TRBV6-3
CDR3aa: ASSPRDYNEQF

d_gene: .
v_gene: TRBV14
CDR3aa: ASRPGGTARGNEQF

d_gene: .
v_gene: TRBV5-1
CDR3aa: ASSRRGMNTEAF

d_gene: .
v_gene: TRBV19
CDR3aa: ASKLPDGNSNQPQH

d_gene: .
v_gene: TRBV29-1
CDR3aa: SVDTLQSKDYT

d_gene: .
v_gene: TRBV19
CDR3aa: ASIGTHTGELF

d_gene: .
v_gene: TRBV30
CDR3aa: AWDFRCYGYT

d_gene: .
v_gene: TRBV4-3
CDR3aa: ASSQHSTYGYT

d_gene: .
v_gene: TRBV27
CDR3aa: ASASRDTAQETQY

d_gene: TRBD1
v_gene: TRBV6-5
CDR3aa: ASNGQAQANQPQH

d_gene: .
v_gene: TRBV27
CDR3aa: ASSLEPAMNTEAF

d_gene: TRBD1
v_gene: TRBV6-6
CDR3aa: ASRGTAAYEQY

d_gene: .
v_gene: TRBV11-1
CDR3aa: ASSLRPDMGTIY

d_gene: .
v_gene: TRBV6-5
CDR3aa: ASSYFGDQPQH

d_gene: TRBD1
v_gene: TRBV7-2
CDR3aa: ASSPTMSGGAF